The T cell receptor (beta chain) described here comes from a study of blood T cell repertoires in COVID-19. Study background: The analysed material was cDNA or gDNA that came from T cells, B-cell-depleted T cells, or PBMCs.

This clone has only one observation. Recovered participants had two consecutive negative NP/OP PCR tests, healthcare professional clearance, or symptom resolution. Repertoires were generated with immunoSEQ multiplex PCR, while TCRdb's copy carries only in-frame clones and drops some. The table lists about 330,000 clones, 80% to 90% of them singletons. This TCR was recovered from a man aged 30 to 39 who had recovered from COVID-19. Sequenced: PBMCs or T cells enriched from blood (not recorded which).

Written as DNA, the CDR3 is TGTGCCAGTAGGGACAGGGGTAGCACTGAAGCTTTCTTT. This codes for CASRDRGSTEAFF. The chain recombines TRBV19 with TRBJ1-1; TRBD1 agrees at 9 bases. Germline lookup yields CDR1 LNHDA and CDR2 SQIVND (reference sequence). The CDR3 consists of 13 residues. V shed 6 bases, J shed 4 bases, and the junction held 3 bases outside the gene matches.